This TCR beta chain was sequenced for a study of OX40 agonist ivuxolimab in advanced cancers. Across the whole study: Three dose-escalation patients had partial responses: one with hepatocellular carcinoma and two with cutaneous melanoma.

To note about this clone: Its cognate antigen is unknown.

Clones were sequenced by immunoSEQ multiplex PCR, and TCRdb holds only the in-frame ones, with some missing. The repertoire has under 20,000 clones, more than 65% of them found once; the top ten carry around 34%. General study points: At 0.1 to 3.0 mg/kg, CD4+ and CD8+ blood T cells expanded clonally by week 6.

Trimming pared 6 bases from V and 1 base from J, leaving 12 bases between. The CDR3 spans 14 residues. In germline, CDR1 is MNHNY, CDR2 SVGAGI (reference sequence). Sample: CD4+ or CD8+ T cells sorted from blood, taken in a trial of the OX40 agonist ivuxolimab. The origin of this receptor is an adult with an advanced solid tumor such as melanoma, head and neck, liver or kidney cancer. The rearrangement joins TRBV6-6 to TRBJ1-1; no clear D. CDR3 coding DNA: TGTGCCAGCAGCCGTTCGGTCGAGAACACTGAAGCTTTCTTT. It yields the protein CASSRSVENTEAFF.